This T cell receptor (beta chain) was documented in a study of blood T cell repertoires in COVID-19. Study summary: There were acute and convalescent COVID-19 samples, and they came from the United States, Italy and Spain.

There are 16 residues in the CDR3. J was trimmed by 4 bases and V by 3 bases; bases with no gene match: 5. Germline V gene lookup returns CDR1 SGHRS and CDR2 YFSETQ. As originally analysed: Amplification with reference gene primers provided the estimates of nucleated cell counts. Generated by immunoSEQ multiplex PCR, the TCRdb table keeps only in-frame clones and is missing some. V and J calls and clone size are those listed in that table; D and trimming were worked out from the DNA. The sample includes about 480,000 clones, 89% of them seen just once. The sequencing input was peripheral blood. This clonotype was sampled from a man aged 18 to 29 with COVID-19, enrolled during active disease. The J gene is TRBJ2-1, the V gene TRBV5-1, with 12 bases matching TRBD2. CDR3 nucleotide sequence: TGCGCCAGCAGCTATACGACTAGCGGGGGATACAATGAGCAGTTCTTC. Translation gives CASSYTTSGGYNEQFF.